Only one count was recorded for the clone carrying this TCR beta chain. Its target is unknown. This entry comes from a study of cytomegalovirus exposure and HLA in healthy donors. Notes on the study in general: In a later analysis, TCR beta V- and J-gene trimming was associated with a missense DCLRE1C variant. Later, TCR association rates were found to vary by HLA locus, highest for DRB1 and lowest for HLA-C.

Germline CDR1 reads SGDLS; CDR2 reads YYNGEE. The CDR3 consists of 12 residues. The V gene end was trimmed by 0 bases and the J gene end by 7 bases; junction bases not matched to a gene: 0. PCR primers comprised 60 Vbeta and 13 Jbeta primers. Methods used by the authors: Approximately 11 million of tens of millions of unique TCR beta chains were shared, per a later count. Produced via immunoSEQ multiplex PCR; TCRdb's table is partial and in-frame only. The D gene and trimming were derived from the DNA, and the V and J assignments and clone size from that table. The sample yields some 190,000 clones, around 76% seen once.

The sequencing sample was made of PBMCs. This chain links TRBV9 with TRBJ1-1, with 7 bases matching TRBD1. The source of this sequence is a man between 40 and 49 years old in good health and CMV-seronegative. CDR3 coding DNA: TGTGCCAGCAGCGTAGGACAGGGTGAAGCTTTCTTT. Translated, it gives CASSVGQGEAFF.